This T cell receptor beta chain was found in a study of cytomegalovirus exposure and HLA in healthy donors. Study conclusions and caveats: Being indistinguishable, some V segments were excluded, TRBV6-2 and TRBV6-3 among them. Through in vitro validation, three CMV-associated chains were shown to be specific for CMV antigens. Relative to the roughly 640-donor mean, N-insertions were reportedly fewer in an Asian-associated ancestry cluster in a later analysis.

Comments on this clone: The antigen is not known.

Every donor was a healthy person donating bone marrow. This CDR3 is 13 amino acids long. Trimming pared 1 base from V and 4 bases from J, leaving 5 bases between. The germline gives CDR1 SEHNR, CDR2 FQNEAQ (reference sequence). The PCR employed 60 Vbeta primers together with 13 Jbeta primers. Libraries were prepared by immunoSEQ multiplex PCR; TCRdb keeps only in-frame clonotypes and omits some of them. Here the sample spans under 150,000 clones, around 78% being singletons. The sequence was obtained from a woman aged 40 to 55 in good health and CMV-seropositive. Sequences were obtained from PBMCs. This chain links TRBV7-9 with TRBJ1-3, with D maybe TRBD1 (5 bases). The chain's CDR3 is CASSLGQGNTIYF. DNA for the CDR3: TGTGCCAGCAGCTTAGGACAGGGAAACACCATATATTTT.